This T cell receptor beta chain comes out of a study of blood T cell repertoires in COVID-19. V was pared by 10 bases and J by 9 bases, with 19 bases between. Germline-derived CDR1 and CDR2 are MDHEN and SYDVKM. CDR3 length: 14 residues. Only in-frame clones appear in the TCRdb table, and some are missing; sequencing was by immunoSEQ multiplex PCR. The sample has more than 200,000 clones, 80% to 95% seen once; the top ten hold about 1.9%. Sequences were obtained from PBMCs or T cells enriched from blood (not recorded which). This receptor was identified in a woman aged 18-29 years who had recovered from COVID-19. This sequence joins TRBV28 and TRBJ1-6, with TRBD1 as a possible D gene (5 bases). The CDR3 protein is CATLTGLSFSPLHF. CDR3 bases: TGTGCCACCCTCACGGGACTGTCCTTTTCACCCCTCCACTTT.